One and the same sample provided the 15 T cell receptor beta chains below, sequenced in a study of T cell clonotyping in hematopoietic cell transplantation. Measured with immunoSEQ multiplex PCR; TCRdb has only the in-frame clones, and not every one. The sample includes 27,000 or so clones, 90% to 96% of them seen just once. Material for sequencing was peripheral blood mononuclear cells. The source is a man aged 45-65 years in good health. Some clones in this sample may be carry-over from other donors' samples.

V and J are TRBV4-3 and TRBJ2-2, with 8 bases identical to TRBD2. Germline loops: CDR1 LGHNA, CDR2 YSLEER. The CDR3 consists of 18 residues. As DNA, the CDR3 is TGCACACATGAGCGGCGGGTTATAGCGGGGTCGAACACCGGGGAGCTGTTTTTT. Translating gives CTHERRVIAGSNTGELFF.

The chain has TRBV5-1 and TRBJ1-1; 7 bases match TRBD1. The CDR3 is 14 amino acids. J lost 3 bases, V lost 6 bases, and 8 bases had no gene match. Germline-derived CDR1 and CDR2 are SGHRS and YFSETQ. CDR3 protein: CASNLDRAHTEAFF. The CDR3 DNA is TGCGCCAGCAACCTCGACAGGGCGCACACTGAAGCTTTCTTT.

The chain carries TRBV6-5 and TRBJ1-2; 8 positions agree with TRBD1. The CDR3 contains 16 residues. The germline gives CDR1 MNHEY, CDR2 SVGAGI. V shed 2 bases, J shed 6 bases, and the junction held 11 bases outside the gene matches. The chain's CDR3 is CASSYGREPGQDGYTF. The CDR3 DNA sequence: TGTGCCAGCAGTTACGGAAGAGAACCGGGACAGGATGGCTACACCTTC.

The rearrangement joins TRBV7-2 to TRBJ1-1, with D perhaps TRBD1 (6 bases). Trimming stripped 3 bases from V and 3 bases from J, with 11 bases between. The CDR3 consists of 14 residues. Per germline, CDR1 SGHTA and CDR2 FQGNSA. The CDR3 reads CASSLGGGDTEAFF. As DNA, the CDR3 is TGTGCCAGCAGCTTGGGGGGCGGCGACACTGAAGCTTTCTTT.

V and J are TRBV7-2 and TRBJ1-6, with 8 bases that match TRBD1. CDR1 and CDR2 (germline): SGHTA, FQGNSA. After removal of 5 bases from V and 6 bases from J, the junction contained 18 bases not matched to a gene. CDR3 length: 19 amino acids. DNA of the CDR3: TGTGCCAGCAGCACCCGACAGGGGCGCGCTTTCGTCGTTAATTCACCCCTCCACTTT. Protein sequence: CASSTRQGRAFVVNSPLHF.

This clone was recorded once. The limits of the CDR3 on the DNA are not certain, so only TCRdb's listed CDR3 is given. This chain uses TRBV7-2 with TRBJ1-4. Germline assignment: CDR1 SGHTA and CDR2 FQGNSA. Ends included, the CDR3 has 17 residues. The CDR3: CASSRFGPGRSNEKLFF.

The chain uses TRBV4-3 and TRBJ1-6, with D possibly being TRBD1 (5 bases). V was pared by 4 bases and J by 8 bases, with 12 bases between. The CDR3 length is 14 residues. In germline, CDR1 is LGHNA, CDR2 YSLEER. The CDR3 region is CASSRDRNHSPLHF. In DNA form, the CDR3 reads TGCGCCAGCAGCCGAGACAGAAATCATTCACCCCTCCACTTT.

This chain uses TRBV7-2 with TRBJ1-2; no definite D call. Looked up from germline, CDR1 is SGHTA and CDR2 is FQGNSA. The CDR3 extends over 12 amino acids. The V end lost 5 bases, the J end lost 6 bases, and 10 bases lay between the germline ends. This CDR3 reads CASSLRVDGYTF. For the CDR3, the DNA is TGTGCCAGCAGCCTTAGGGTGGATGGCTACACCTTC. Full variable domain (rest looked up from reference TRBV7-2 and TRBJ1-2): GAGVSQSPSNKVTEKGKDVELRCDPISGHTALYWYRQSLGQGLEFLIYFQGNSAPDKSGLPSDRFSAERTGGSVSTLTIQRTQQEDSAVYLCASSLRVDGYTFGSGTRLTVV.

The DNA for the CDR3 is TGTGCCAGCAGTCCCGGACAGGGAACTAATGAAAAACTGTTTTTT. It encodes CASSPGQGTNEKLFF. The chain is built from TRBV2 and TRBJ1-4; 8 bases line up with TRBD1. Trimming at V came to 5 bases and at J to 1 base, leaving 3 bases not matched to a gene. There are 15 residues in the CDR3. Germline V gene sequence: CDR1 SNHLY, CDR2 FYNNEI.

As to this clone: This sample includes further DNA sequences coding for the same CDR3. V usage is TRBV7-2 and J usage is TRBJ1-5; 9 bases fit TRBD1. V lost 3 bases and J lost 5; bases outside the gene matches: 2. This CDR3 comprises 14 residues. Germline CDR1 SGHTA, CDR2 FQGNSA. The CDR3 spells CASSFRQGDQPQHF. Here the CDR3 DNA reads TGTGCCAGCAGCTTCAGACAGGGGGATCAGCCCCAGCATTTT.

This sequence joins TRBV7-2 and TRBJ2-7, with unresolved D. V was trimmed by 3 bases and J by 8 bases, leaving 11 bases between them. The germline gives CDR1 SGHTA, CDR2 FQGNSA. The CDR3 runs 12 residues. Written as DNA, the CDR3 is TGTGCCAGCAGCTTCCAGGATTTACAGCAGTACTTC. It yields the protein CASSFQDLQQYF.

The CDR3 DNA reads as TGTGCCAGCAGTTACGGGCAGGGGGCGTATTCACCCCTCCACTTT. It codes for CASSYGQGAYSPLHF. The V call is TRBV6-5, the J call TRBJ1-6; 8 bases match TRBD1. V lost 2 bases, J lost 8 bases, and 5 bases stayed unmatched. This CDR3 comprises 15 residues. Looked up from germline, CDR1 is MNHEY and CDR2 is SVGAGI.

The chain employs TRBV4-2 and TRBJ1-1; D is ambiguous. Germline V gene data show CDR1 as LGHNA and CDR2 as YNFKEQ. Between the trimmed V and J ends, which lost 0 bases and 10 bases, there was a span of 12 bases. The CDR3 consists of 13 residues. The CDR3 bases are TGTGCCAGCAGCCAAGATTTCAAGGCCTCAGCTTTCTTT. Translation: CASSQDFKASAFF.

The chain has TRBV11-2 and TRBJ1-2; D remains unclear. The CDR3 covers 15 residues. The ends were cut back, 3 bases at V and 0 bases at J, with 11 bases in the middle. Per the germline V gene, CDR1 is SGHAT and CDR2 is FQNNGV. As DNA, the CDR3 is TGTGCCAGCAGCTTTGGACGGACGGCTAACTATGGCTACACCTTC. This gives the protein CASSFGRTANYGYTF.

The V gene is TRBV9, the J gene TRBJ1-4; weak D call: TRBD1 (5 bases). In germline, CDR1 is SGDLS, CDR2 YYNGEE. V was cut by 8 bases and J by 0 bases, with 11 bases left in between. This CDR3 is built from 14 residues. In DNA, the CDR3 is TGTGCCAGTGCAGGGACTGCAACTAATGAAAAACTGTTTTTT. Translated: CASAGTATNEKLFF.